The next 4 T cell receptor beta chains were all read from a single sample in a study of cytomegalovirus exposure and HLA in healthy donors. PCR primers comprised 60 Vbeta and 13 Jbeta primers. The data were produced by immunoSEQ multiplex PCR, yet TCRdb's version contains in-frame clones alone and is incomplete. This table has 140,000 or so clones, around 90% appearing once. The sample consisted of PBMCs. Receptors originate from a woman aged 40 to 50 in good health and CMV-seronegative.

J is TRBJ2-3 and V is TRBV5-1; 7 bases align to TRBD2. Trimming at V came to 0 bases and at J to 2 bases, leaving 6 bases not matched to a gene. CDR1 SGHRS and CDR2 YFSETQ come from the germline V gene. The CDR3 contains 16 residues. The CDR3 sequence is CASSLGGRADTDTQYF. The DNA for the CDR3 is TGCGCCAGCAGCTTGGGTGGGAGGGCCGACACAGATACGCAGTATTTT.

The chain employs TRBV7-2 and TRBJ2-3, with a weak D call TRBD1 (5 bases). The CDR3 totals 17 residues. With 1 base removed from V and 3 bases from J, the gap between germline ends came to 17 bases. CDR1 is SGHTA, CDR2 FQGNSA, per germline. CDR3 residues: CASSLVGRQGITDTQYF. In nucleotides, the CDR3 is TGTGCCAGCAGCTTAGTCGGCCGGCAGGGCATAACAGATACGCAGTATTTT.

In the case of this clone: The junction departs from germline at one end; a sequencing error may be responsible. The chain couples TRBV10-3 to TRBJ2-7; D tentatively fits TRBD1 or TRBD2 (7 bases each). CDR3 length: 12 amino acids. CDR1 ENHRY and CDR2 SYGVKD come from the germline V gene. As DNA, the CDR3 is TGTGTCATCAGCGGGGACAGCTACGAGCAGTACTTC. Its translation is CVISGDSYEQYF.

The rearrangement links TRBV4-2 to TRBJ2-5; 11 bases match TRBD1. The V and J ends lost 4 bases and 5 bases, in that order; junction bases with no gene match: 12. Germline CDR1 is LGHNA and CDR2 is YNFKEQ. There are 17 residues in the CDR3. The CDR3 region has the DNA TGTGCCAGCAGCCGACACACACAGGGACAGGGGGTTGAGACCCAGTACTTC. It is translated as CASSRHTQGQGVETQYF.